The 15 T cell receptor beta chains below all came from one sample that was sequenced in a study of tumor and adjacent non-tumor tissue in lung cancer. The library came from three nested PCR rounds adapted from ARM-PCR protocols. TCRdb used MiXCR to reprocess the multiplex PCR reads, holding one entry per CDR3 protein. The sample contains around 99,000 distinct CDR3 sequences, roughly 74% of which appear only once. This sample's RNA came from whole unsorted tissue. Sequences were obtained from lung tumor tissue. These receptor sequences come from a woman aged 55-69 years with non-small cell lung cancer.

As concerns this clonotype: The germline gene is not matched at one end of the junction; a read error may be the cause. The CDR3 reads CARNYGTRGSYEQNF. The CDR3 region has the DNA TGTGCCCGCAACTACGGGACTAGAGGGAGCTACGAGCAGAACTTC. The rearrangement joins TRBV11-2 to TRBJ2-7, with 8 bases that match TRBD2. Germline values: CDR1 SGHAT, CDR2 FQNNGV. The CDR3 runs 15 residues.

Worth noting for this clonotype: One junction end disagrees with the germline gene, perhaps due to a read error. This chain connects TRBV11-2 to TRBJ2-7; 8 bases fit TRBD2. Germline CDR1 SGHAT, CDR2 FQNNGV. The CDR3 is made up of 15 amino acids. In DNA, the CDR3 is TGTGCCAGCAGATACGGGACAAGCGGGAGCTACGAGCAGCACTTC. Its translation is CASRYGTSGSYEQHF.

With respect to this clonotype: Its ends do not fully match the called genes, so a read error is possible. The chain is built from TRBV20-1 and TRBJ1-6; D is unresolved. This CDR3 contains 17 residues. Germline lookup yields CDR1 DFQATT and CDR2 SNEGSKA (reference sequence). The CDR3 loop is CSARDNTLAVYNSPLQF. In DNA, the CDR3 is TGCAGTGCTAGAGATAATACTCTTGCTGTATATAATTCACCCCTCCAGTTT.

Concerning this clonotype: One base away lies a much larger clone, so this may be a sequencing read error. This rearrangement joins TRBV12-3 or TRBV12-4 to TRBJ2-1; 7 bases map to TRBD2. The ends lost 6 bases at V and 12 bases at J; junction bases unmatched: 8. This CDR3 is built from 12 residues. CDR3 amino acids: CASSLAVGMQFF. CDR3 DNA: TGTGCCAGCAGCCTAGCGGTAGGGATGCAGTTCTTC.

Remarks on this clonotype: This clone may be a read error of a much larger clone one base away. V gene TRBV6-2 or TRBV6-3 combines with J gene TRBJ2-3, with D unresolved. This CDR3 has 13 amino acids. Trimming cost V 7 bases and J 2 bases, with 10 bases left between them. CDR1 MNHEY and CDR2 SVGEGT come from the germline V gene. CDR3 nucleotides: TGTGCCAGCATCTCACCCAACACAGATACGCAGTATTTT. Translating gives CASISPNTDTQYF.

Notes on this clonotype: No conserved phenylalanine or tryptophan ends this CDR3, so it is likely a read error. CDR3 in amino acids: CDSCLSTGTTEQYL. Here the CDR3 DNA reads TGTGACAGCTGCTTATCCACCGGGACAACCGAGCAGTACTTA. The chain couples TRBV11-2 to TRBJ2-7, with D perhaps TRBD1 (6 bases). This CDR3 region has 14 residues. Germline CDR1 is SGHAT and CDR2 is FQNNGV.

A note on this clonotype: One end of the junction is discordant with germline, which a read error may explain. The chain has TRBV24-1 and TRBJ2-3; D may match TRBD1 or TRBD2 (5 bases each). This CDR3 has 14 residues. Germline V CDR1 and CDR2: KGHDR, SFDVKD. The CDR3 region is CDTEGRRGTDTQYF. The CDR3 region has the DNA TGTGACACCGAGGGGAGACGAGGAACAGATACGCAGTATTTT.

Note on this clonotype: This sequence may be a read error, since a much larger clone differs from it by one base. The chain uses TRBV11-2 and TRBJ2-7, with D possibly being TRBD1 or TRBD2 (5 bases each). This CDR3 spans 18 amino acids. Germline V gives CDR1 SGHAT, CDR2 FQNNGV. CDR3 sequence: CASSLFEKGTFYDYEQHF. The CDR3 DNA sequence: TGTGCCAGCAGCTTATTCGAAAAGGGGACGTTTTACGATTACGAGCAGCACTTC. Variable domain in full (rest from reference TRBV11-2 and TRBJ2-7): EAGVAQSPRYKIIEKRQSVAFWCNPISGHATLYWYQQILGQGPKLLIQFQNNGVVDDSQLPKDRFSAERLKGVDSTLKIQPAKLEDSAVYLCASSLFEKGTFYDYEQHFGPGTRLTVT.

This clonotype was detected once. The chain couples TRBV29-1 to TRBJ2-1; no reliable D call. The CDR3 contains 13 residues. The germline V and J ends were trimmed by 3 bases and 9 bases, with 15 bases remaining between them. The germline V gene encodes CDR1 SQVTM and CDR2 ANQGSEA. CDR3 coding DNA: TGCAGCGTTGACAACGGCCACGCTGGTGAGCAGTTCTTC. The encoded protein is CSVDNGHAGEQFF.

Remarks on this clonotype: Possible read error: a much larger clone is one base away. This chain connects TRBV29-1 to TRBJ1-2; D possibly corresponds to TRBD1 (6 bases). From germline, CDR1 is SQVTM and CDR2 ANQGSEA. Trimming took off 4 bases at V and 4 bases at J, with 13 bases between the two ends. The CDR3 runs to 13 residues. The CDR3 protein is CSVAGECFYGYTF. CDR3 bases: TGCAGCGTTGCAGGGGAGTGTTTCTATGGCTACACCTTC.

In regard to this clonotype: This is likely a read error, given that the CDR3 carries no conserved phenylalanine or tryptophan at its end. The genes are TRBV6-2 or TRBV6-3 and TRBJ2-7; 12 bases are a match to TRBD2. Trimming removed 10 bases from V and 6 bases from J; junction bases left unmatched: 16. CDR1 and CDR2 (germline): MNHEY, SVGEGT. This CDR3 is built from 16 residues. CDR3 DNA sequence: TGTGCCAACAGCTCTCCAACTAGCGGGAGGTTTCTCGAGCAGTACTCC. It specifies CANSSPTSGRFLEQYS.

To note about this clonotype: A much more abundant neighbour one base away suggests this may be a read error. This rearrangement joins TRBV29-1 to TRBJ2-5; maybe TRBD2 (5 bases). Looked up from germline, CDR1 is SQVTM and CDR2 is ANQGSEA. The CDR3 runs 13 residues. The CDR3 nucleotides are TGCAACGTTGTAGGCGGAGGAGTTAGGACCCAGTACTTC. It encodes CNVVGGGVRTQYF.

The rearrangement joins TRBV6-1 to TRBJ1-4; D is undetermined. The CDR3 has 15 residues. CDR1 MNHNS and CDR2 SASEGT come from the germline V gene. Trimming shortened V by 8 bases and J by 4 bases, and 17 bases separated the two germline ends. CDR3: CASGMDSASNEKLFF. In DNA, the CDR3 is TGTGCCAGCGGTATGGACTCGGCAAGTAATGAAAAACTGTTTTTT.

In regard to this clonotype: Since a much larger clone is just one base distant, this may be a read error. CDR3 coding DNA: TGTGCTAGTTGTTTGTCGGGTGACAATGAGCAGTTCTTC. Protein: CASCLSGDNEQFF. This chain connects TRBV12-5 to TRBJ2-1, with no clear D. This CDR3 is 13 amino acids long. From germline, CDR1 is LGHNT and CDR2 FRNRAP.

In this sample, this clonotype turned up many times. The V and J genes are TRBV6-2 or TRBV6-3 and TRBJ2-7; 8 positions match TRBD2. V dropped 2 bases and J dropped 5; count of bases not matched to a gene: 5. Germline lookup yields CDR1 MNHEY and CDR2 SVGEGT. This CDR3 spans 14 amino acids. Written as DNA, the CDR3 is TGTGCCAGCAGTTACGCAGCGGGAGCTGACGAGCAGTACTTC. This codes for CASSYAAGADEQYF.